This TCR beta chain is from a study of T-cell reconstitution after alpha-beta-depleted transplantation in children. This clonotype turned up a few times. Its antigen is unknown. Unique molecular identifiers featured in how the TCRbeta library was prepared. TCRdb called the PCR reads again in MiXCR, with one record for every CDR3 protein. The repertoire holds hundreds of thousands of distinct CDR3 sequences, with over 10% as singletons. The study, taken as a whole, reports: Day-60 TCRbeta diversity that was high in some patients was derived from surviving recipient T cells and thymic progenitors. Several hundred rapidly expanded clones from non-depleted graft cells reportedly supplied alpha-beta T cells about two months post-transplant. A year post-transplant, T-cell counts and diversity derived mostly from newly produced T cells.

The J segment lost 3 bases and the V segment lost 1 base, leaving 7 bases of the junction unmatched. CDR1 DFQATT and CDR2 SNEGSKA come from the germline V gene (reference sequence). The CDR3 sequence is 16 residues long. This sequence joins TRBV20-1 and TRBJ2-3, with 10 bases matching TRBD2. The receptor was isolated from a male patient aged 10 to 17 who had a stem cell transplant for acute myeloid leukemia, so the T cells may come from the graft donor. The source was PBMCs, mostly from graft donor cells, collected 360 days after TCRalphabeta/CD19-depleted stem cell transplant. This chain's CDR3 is CSARGGLAAVTDTQYF. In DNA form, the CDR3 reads TGCAGTGCTAGAGGAGGACTAGCGGCAGTAACAGATACGCAGTATTTT.